Below, 28 T cell receptor beta chains from the same sample are listed, as sequenced in a study of blood T cell repertoires in COVID-19. Clones were sequenced by immunoSEQ multiplex PCR, and TCRdb holds only the in-frame ones, with some missing. The sample lists 70,000 to 95,000 clones, about 88% occurring once. Sequenced sample: peripheral blood. The receptors stem from a woman over 75 with active COVID-19.

The V and J genes are TRBV21-1 and TRBJ1-1; the D call of TRBD1 is as the table states it, not checked on the DNA. TRBV21-1 is classified as a pseudogene. The CDR3 totals 12 residues. In nucleotides, the CDR3 is TGTGCCACTACCGTCCACGGGACAGAAGCTTTCTTT. It codes for CATTVHGTEAFF.

The chain employs TRBV28 and TRBJ1-2; D perhaps matches TRBD1 (5 bases). There are 13 residues in the CDR3. V was pared by 3 bases and J by 2 bases, with 7 bases between. Per germline, CDR1 MDHEN and CDR2 SYDVKM. The CDR3 coding sequence is TGTGCCAGCAGTTTGTCAGGGAACTATGGCTACACCTTC. It translates to CASSLSGNYGYTF.

This clone was seen more than once but under ten times. The rearrangement links TRBV5-1 to TRBJ1-2, with TRBD1 matching over 11 bases. The CDR3 spans 16 residues. CDR1 and CDR2 (germline): SGHRS, YFSETQ. V shed 4 bases and J 7 bases; nucleotides not matched to a gene: 12. This CDR3 is CASSPLLDGQGAGYTF. The CDR3 region has the DNA TGCGCCAGCAGCCCTTTACTGGACGGACAGGGGGCTGGCTACACCTTC.

J is TRBJ2-6 and V is TRBV7-7, with 9 bases matching TRBD1. CDR1 SSHAT and CDR2 FNYEAQ come from the germline V gene (reference sequence). The CDR3 loop spans 19 amino acids. V was clipped by 6 bases and J by 0 bases; unmatched bases: 12. The CDR3 nucleotides are TGTGCCAGCAGTTCTCGTTCCGGGACAGGGATCTCTGGGGCCAACGTCCTGACTTTC. Protein product: CASSSRSGTGISGANVLTF.

The J gene is TRBJ2-1, the V gene TRBV30; 9 bases agree with TRBD1. Per the germline V gene, CDR1 is GTSNPN and CDR2 is SVGIG (reference sequence). CDR3 length: 13 residues. With 5 bases clipped from V and 3 bases from J, the junction kept 2 bases outside the gene matches. The CDR3 nucleotides read TGTGCCTGGGGACAGGGGATCTACAATGAGCAGTTCTTC. It codes for CAWGQGIYNEQFF.

The V gene is TRBV2, the J gene TRBJ1-3; possibly TRBD1 for D (6 bases). Germline V gene lookup returns CDR1 SNHLY and CDR2 FYNNEI. CDR3 length: 14 amino acids. V gave up 6 bases and J gave up 4 bases, with 13 bases separating them. The CDR3 region has the DNA TGTGCCAGCAGGGGGACCCAGGGGGGAAACACCATATATTTT. Protein product: CASRGTQGGNTIYF.

The chain has TRBV27 and TRBJ2-3; the match to TRBD1 covers 8 bases. After removal of 0 bases from V and 1 base from J, the junction contained 3 bases not matched to a gene. The CDR3 extends over 16 amino acids. Germline-derived CDR1 and CDR2 are MNHEY and SMNVEV (reference sequence). The CDR3 nucleotides are TGTGCCAGCAGTTTATCTAAGACAGGGGGCACAGATACGCAGTATTTT. It encodes CASSLSKTGGTDTQYF.

The chain employs TRBV28 and TRBJ1-5, with 7 nucleotides matching TRBD1. CDR3 size: 19 residues. Germline CDR1 MDHEN, CDR2 SYDVKM. V lost 3 bases and J lost 0; bases outside the gene matches: 14. The CDR3 sequence is CASSFRDSLTRYSNQPQHF. Here the CDR3 DNA reads TGTGCCAGCAGTTTTCGGGACAGCCTTACCAGATATAGCAATCAGCCCCAGCATTTT.

The chain carries TRBV14 and TRBJ2-1, with TRBD2 matching 7 bases. The germline V gene has CDR1 SGHDN and CDR2 FVKESK. The junction had 2 bases not matched to a gene; V was cut back by 1 base and J by 2 bases. The CDR3 is 15 amino acids. The CDR3 reads CASSQVAGAYNEQFF. The CDR3 nucleotides are TGTGCCAGCAGCCAAGTCGCGGGAGCCTACAATGAGCAGTTCTTC.

The V and J genes are TRBV7-3 and TRBJ2-7; 8 bases are shared with TRBD2. In germline, CDR1 is SGHTA, CDR2 FQGTGA. This CDR3 spans 14 amino acids. With V trimmed by 4 bases and J by 7 bases, 9 bases remained unmatched. CDR3 amino acids: CASSYSGTSNEQYF. CDR3 coding DNA: TGTGCCAGCAGCTACTCCGGGACTAGTAATGAGCAGTACTTC.

The V and J genes are TRBV2 and TRBJ2-3, with TRBD2 as a possible D gene (6 bases). Trimming shortened V by 3 bases and J by 4 bases, and 11 bases separated the two germline ends. Germline CDR1 reads SNHLY; CDR2 reads FYNNEI. The CDR3 is 14 residues long. The CDR3 loop reads CASSDGGAADTQYF. The CDR3, as DNA: TGTGCCAGCAGTGATGGCGGGGCCGCAGATACGCAGTATTTT.

The chain employs TRBV28 and TRBJ2-3; D gene ambiguous. With 8 bases removed from V and 2 bases from J, the gap between germline ends came to 8 bases. Looked up from germline, CDR1 is MDHEN and CDR2 is SYDVKM. The CDR3 loop spans 12 amino acids. CDR3 amino acids: CASAESTDTQYF. The CDR3, as DNA: TGTGCCAGCGCGGAGTCCACAGATACGCAGTATTTT.

Only one count was recorded for this clone. The J gene is TRBJ1-4, the V gene TRBV28; 8 nucleotides agree with TRBD1. The J segment lost 8 bases and the V segment lost 4 bases, leaving 12 bases of the junction unmatched. The CDR3 loop spans 16 amino acids. Germline assignment: CDR1 MDHEN and CDR2 SYDVKM. The CDR3 is CASSSGQGGLREKLFF. Written as DNA, the CDR3 is TGTGCCAGCAGTTCCGGACAGGGCGGCCTGCGGGAAAAACTGTTTTTT.

The genes are TRBV10-2 and TRBJ2-5; 8 bases align to TRBD1. CDR1 is WSHSY, CDR2 SAAADI, per germline. V lost 7 bases to trimming and J lost 2 bases; unmatched junction nucleotides: 9. The CDR3 extends over 15 amino acids. The CDR3 region has the DNA TGCGCCAGCACCGATAGACAGGGGCGACAAGAGACCCAGTACTTC. Its translation is CASTDRQGRQETQYF.

This clone appeared once. V and J are TRBV19 and TRBJ2-3; 8 bases agree with TRBD2. Trimming at V came to 3 bases and at J to 6 bases, leaving 5 bases not matched to a gene. The CDR3 totals 14 residues. The germline V gene has CDR1 LNHDA and CDR2 SQIVND (reference sequence). The CDR3 sequence: CASSIGLAGDTQYF. The DNA of the CDR3 is TGTGCCAGTAGTATCGGCCTAGCGGGCGATACGCAGTATTTT.

The chain is built from TRBV7-9 and TRBJ1-6; no reliable D call. Trimming took 5 bases from V and 12 from J, leaving 20 bases between them. This CDR3 has 15 residues. In germline, CDR1 is SEHNR, CDR2 FQNEAQ (reference sequence). CDR3 residues: CASSPGVSNSLPLHF. CDR3 in DNA: TGTGCCAGCAGCCCCGGGGTGTCAAACTCGTTACCCCTCCACTTT.

This chain links TRBV28 with TRBJ1-2; 7 bases agree with TRBD1. The junction had 6 bases not matched to a gene; V was cut back by 3 bases and J by 2 bases. Germline V lookup: CDR1 MDHEN, CDR2 SYDVKM. The CDR3 sequence is 15 residues long. The CDR3 region has the DNA TGTGCCAGCAGTTTCGCAAGACAGGGAAACTATGGCTACACCTTC. As protein: CASSFARQGNYGYTF.

The DNA of the CDR3 is TGTGCCAGCAGCTCCTCGACTACGTACTACAATGAGCAGTTCTTC. Translation: CASSSSTTYYNEQFF. The V gene is TRBV5-8, the J gene TRBJ2-1; possible D gene TRBD2, 5 bases. Germline loops: CDR1 SGHTS, CDR2 YDEGEE. This CDR3 spans 15 amino acids. Trimming stripped 3 bases from V and 3 bases from J, with 13 bases between. Based on the CDR3 plus reference TRBV5-8 and TRBJ2-1, the full variable domain is EAGVTQSPTHLIKTRGQQATLRCSPISGHTSVYWYQQALGLGLQFLLWYDEGEERNRGNFPPRFSGRQFPNYSSELNVNALELEDSALYLCASSSSTTYYNEQFFGPGTRLTVL.

The chain recombines TRBV23-1 with TRBJ2-1; tentatively, D is TRBD2 (5 bases). TRBV23-1 is designated an ORF whose function remains uncertain. V shed 9 bases and J shed 10 bases, with 10 bases lying between them. This CDR3 has 10 amino acids. The CDR3 loop reads CARRVGEQFF. The DNA for the CDR3 is TGCGCCAGGAGGGTAGGCGAGCAGTTCTTC.

The chain recombines TRBV5-4 with TRBJ1-1, with a tentative D call TRBD1 (5 bases). The CDR3 runs to 13 residues. Between the trimmed V and J ends, which lost 2 bases and 4 bases, there was a span of 9 bases. Germline assignment: CDR1 SGHNT and CDR2 YYREEE (reference sequence). CDR3 sequence: CASSLPGRTEAFF. CDR3 sequence (DNA): TGTGCCAGCAGCTTACCAGGGCGCACTGAAGCTTTCTTT. Complete variable domain (other parts from reference TRBV5-4 and TRBJ1-1): ETGVTQSPTHLIKTRGQQVTLRCSSQSGHNTVSWYQQALGQGPQFIFQYYREEENGRGNFPPRFSGLQFPNYSSELNVNALELDDSALYLCASSLPGRTEAFFGQGTRLTVV.

The chain links TRBV4-1 to TRBJ2-2, with 7 bases fitting TRBD2. Per germline, CDR1 MGHRA and CDR2 YSYEKL. This CDR3 spans 18 amino acids. The V gene end was trimmed by 0 bases and the J gene end by 8 bases; junction bases not matched to a gene: 15. DNA of the CDR3: TGCGCCAGCAGCCAAGAAGATCGAGGGCTACCGGGAGGAGGGGAGCTGTTTTTT. Amino acids: CASSQEDRGLPGGGELFF.

The V call is TRBV16, the J call TRBJ1-1; D is possibly TRBD1 (5 bases). Trimming left V 0 bases short and J 11 bases short, with 13 bases between. The CDR3 is 13 residues long. Per the germline V gene, CDR1 is KGHSY and CDR2 is FQNENV. CDR3 DNA: TGTGCCAGCAGCCAATCTAGGACAAAGTTGGCTTTCTTT. Protein: CASSQSRTKLAFF.

The chain has TRBV5-5 and TRBJ2-1; TRBD1 matches at 9 bases. Germline loops: CDR1 SGHKS, CDR2 YYEKEE (reference sequence). The CDR3 covers 14 residues. With 4 bases clipped from V and 4 bases from J, the junction kept 3 bases outside the gene matches. The CDR3 here is CASSPGQGYNEQFF. In DNA form, the CDR3 reads TGTGCCAGCAGCCCTGGACAGGGGTACAATGAGCAGTTCTTC. Drawing the rest from reference TRBV5-5 and TRBJ2-1, the complete variable domain is DAGVTQSPTHLIKTRGQQVTLRCSPISGHKSVSWYQQVLGQGPQFIFQYYEKEERGRGNFPDRFSARQFPNYSSELNVNALLLGDSALYLCASSPGQGYNEQFFGPGTRLTVL.

This clone has a single count. This chain links TRBV6-5 with TRBJ1-1; D not resolved. The CDR3 contains 14 residues. CDR1 and CDR2 from the germline V gene are MNHEY and SVGAGI. Trimming cost V 7 bases and J 7 bases, with 19 bases left between them. CDR3 in DNA: TGTGCCAGCACCTCCTCTAGGTCGGGAATTGAAGCTTTCTTT. It translates to CASTSSRSGIEAFF.

The chain's CDR3 is CASSLGGLANEQFF. In DNA, the CDR3 is TGTGCCAGCAGCTTAGGAGGGTTAGCCAATGAGCAGTTCTTC. This chain connects TRBV7-2 to TRBJ2-1, with a weak D call TRBD2 (5 bases). Germline V gene data show CDR1 as SGHTA and CDR2 as FQGNSA. This CDR3 comprises 14 residues. V gave up 1 base and J gave up 6 bases, with 10 bases separating them.

The table lists this clone with a count of one. The rearrangement joins TRBV5-1 to TRBJ2-3, with TRBD1 matching over 8 bases. The J segment lost 4 bases and the V segment lost 4 bases, leaving 8 bases of the junction unmatched. CDR3 length: 15 residues. Germline V gene lookup returns CDR1 SGHRS and CDR2 YFSETQ. For the CDR3, the DNA is TGCGCCAGCAGCGCCGGACAGGGTGGGTCAGATACGCAGTATTTT. The encoded protein is CASSAGQGGSDTQYF.

The J gene is TRBJ1-4, the V gene TRBV6-1, with unresolved D. Germline CDR1 MNHNS, CDR2 SASEGT. Trimming took off 0 bases at V and 7 bases at J, with 9 bases between the two ends. The CDR3 contains 14 residues. The CDR3 bases are TGTGCCAGCAGTGAAGCCGGGTCGACTGAAAAACTGTTTTTT. It specifies CASSEAGSTEKLFF.

V and J are TRBV5-4 and TRBJ2-7; TRBD1 agrees at 7 bases. V dropped 0 bases and J dropped 3; count of bases not matched to a gene: 3. Germline V gene lookup returns CDR1 SGHNT and CDR2 YYREEE (reference sequence). This CDR3 has 14 residues. DNA for the CDR3: TGTGCCAGCAGCTTGGGACAGGGCTACTACGAGCAGTACTTC. It yields the protein CASSLGQGYYEQYF.